This TCR beta chain comes out of a study of blood T cell repertoires in COVID-19. V lost 6 bases to trimming and J lost 0 bases, with 15 bases between them. This CDR3 is 16 amino acids long. The germline V gene has CDR1 ENHRY and CDR2 SYGVKD. This clone was counted a few times. Clones were sequenced by immunoSEQ multiplex PCR, and TCRdb holds only the in-frame ones, with some missing. Of roughly 420,000 clones listed, over 75% were seen once; the top ten hold more than 0.85%. The source material was PBMCs or T cells enriched from blood (not recorded which). The receptor was derived from a woman in her 30s with acute COVID-19. V and J are TRBV10-3 and TRBJ1-3; TRBD1 is a possible D gene (5 bases). The CDR3 coding sequence is TGTGCCATCAGGGGGGGACTGGGCAGCTCTGGAAACACCATATATTTT. As protein: CAIRGGLGSSGNTIYF.